This TCR beta chain was identified in a study of tumour-infiltrating T cells in Burkitt lymphoma. About the research overall: Repertoire clonality predicted overall and progression-free survival.

Germline values: CDR1 SGHTA, CDR2 FQGTGA. CDR3 length equals 16 residues. Trimming removed 3 bases from V and 2 bases from J, with 14 bases in between. The method was immunoSEQ multiplex PCR; TCRdb's version includes in-frame clones alone and lacks a portion of them. Counted here are approximately 5,100 clones, approximately 15% occurring once; the ten biggest clones make up around 15%. This chain connects TRBV7-3 to TRBJ2-1; TRBD2 is a possible D gene (5 bases). The specimen was tumor tissue. This clonotype was obtained from a human donor with diffuse large B-cell lymphoma. CDR3: CASSFLFEGTYNEQFF. In nucleotides, the CDR3 is TGTGCCAGCAGCTTTCTTTTCGAGGGAACCTACAATGAGCAGTTCTTC.